Shown below are 22 T cell receptor beta chains from a single sample sequenced in a study of blood T cell repertoires in COVID-19. Using immunoSEQ multiplex PCR, the repertoire was profiled, and TCRdb retains in-frame clones only, with some absent. This sample has approximately 300,000 clones; roughly 90% occur once, and the top ten carry 0.8% to 1.3%. Material: peripheral blood. The receptors derive from a woman between 35 and 50 years old with COVID-19, enrolled during active disease.

In this sample, this clone turned up once. The gene calls are TRBV6-2 or TRBV6-3 and TRBJ2-7; no clear D gene. Germline CDR1 and CDR2: MNHEY and SVGEGT. Trimming removed 6 bases from V and 3 bases from J, with 9 bases in between. This CDR3 has 12 residues. The CDR3 loop is CASSLHSYEQYF. For the CDR3, the DNA is TGTGCCAGCAGCTTGCACAGCTACGAGCAGTACTTC.

This clone was seen a single time. V and J are TRBV6-5 and TRBJ1-3; the match to TRBD1 covers 9 bases. Germline V gene lookup returns CDR1 MNHEY and CDR2 SVGAGI. The CDR3 runs to 14 residues. The V segment lost 10 bases and the J segment 2 bases; nucleotides outside the gene matches: 6. The CDR3 bases are TGTGCCATCACAGGGGGCATCGCTGGAAACACCATATATTTT. It is translated as CAITGGIAGNTIYF.

V gene TRBV16 combines with J gene TRBJ1-2; 10 nucleotides agree with TRBD1. Germline V gene data show CDR1 as KGHSY and CDR2 as FQNENV. The CDR3 runs to 16 residues. Trimming cost V 5 bases and J 2 bases; bases outside gene matches: 8. The CDR3 DNA follows: TGTGCCAGCAGCAAAGACTGGACAGGGGGGAACTATGGCTACACCTTC. Amino acid sequence: CASSKDWTGGNYGYTF.

CDR3 in amino acids: CASSLPQGFNQPQHF. Here the CDR3 DNA reads TGTGCCAGCAGTCTCCCCCAGGGGTTCAATCAGCCCCAGCATTTT. V gene TRBV28 combines with J gene TRBJ1-5, with D possibly being TRBD1 (6 bases). In germline, CDR1 is MDHEN, CDR2 SYDVKM. V gave up 5 bases and J gave up 3 bases, with 14 bases separating them. This CDR3 is 15 amino acids long.

This chain uses TRBV4-1 with TRBJ1-2; D remains unclear. The CDR3 runs 15 residues. Germline CDR1 MGHRA, CDR2 YSYEKL. Trimming took 3 bases from V and 0 from J, leaving 11 bases between them. This CDR3 is CASSQERLTNYGYTF. CDR3 nucleotides: TGCGCCAGCAGCCAGGAGCGACTGACTAACTATGGCTACACCTTC.

The V call is TRBV12-3 or TRBV12-4, the J call TRBJ2-1, with a possible D match to TRBD2 (5 bases). V lost 1 base and J 8 bases, leaving 9 bases between the germline ends. CDR3 size: 13 residues. The CDR3 DNA reads TGTGCCAGCAGTTTAGGGGGAGCAGATGAGCAGTTCTTC. It specifies CASSLGGADEQFF.

The chain links TRBV5-1 to TRBJ2-2, with 7 positions matching TRBD1. CDR1 is SGHRS, CDR2 YFSETQ, per germline. The CDR3 extends over 16 amino acids. V shed 6 bases, J shed 7 bases, and the junction held 15 bases outside the gene matches. In nucleotides, the CDR3 is TGCGCCAGCACCCCAGACAGGGAAGGGTACGGCGGGGAGCTGTTTTTT. Amino acid sequence: CASTPDREGYGGELFF.

This chain connects TRBV6-2 or TRBV6-3 to TRBJ2-7; D not certain. CDR1 MNHEY and CDR2 SVGEGT come from the germline V gene. The CDR3 spans 12 residues. Trimming removed 4 bases from V and 2 bases from J, with 6 bases in between. The CDR3 DNA is TGTGCCAGCAGTTCCCAGGCCTACGAGCAGTACTTC. It specifies CASSSQAYEQYF.

This clone was counted once. The V and J genes are TRBV10-3 and TRBJ2-6; 12 nucleotides line up with TRBD1. The V gene end was trimmed by 4 bases and the J gene end by 1 base; junction bases not matched to a gene: 11. CDR3 length equals 20 residues. The V gene's germline CDR1 is ENHRY and CDR2 SYGVKD. CDR3 nucleotide sequence: TGTGCCATCAGTGTGACCGGGACAGGGGGCAAGGGGTCTGGGGCCAACGTCCTGACTTTC. Translating it yields CAISVTGTGGKGSGANVLTF.

The chain joins TRBV2 to TRBJ2-7; 13 nucleotides align to TRBD2. Unmatched junction bases numbered 7, after V lost 10 bases and J lost 7 bases. The CDR3 contains 13 residues. Germline V lookup: CDR1 SNHLY, CDR2 FYNNEI. The CDR3 nucleotides are TGTGCCAAAAGGACTAGCGGGGGAACAGAGCAGTACTTC. Amino acid sequence: CAKRTSGGTEQYF.

The chain couples TRBV6-5 to TRBJ2-3, with D maybe TRBD2 (6 bases). Trimming took off 0 bases at V and 0 bases at J, with 10 bases between the two ends. This CDR3 is built from 16 residues. Germline CDR1 reads MNHEY; CDR2 reads SVGAGI. CDR3 DNA sequence: TGTGCCAGCAGTTACTCGGACGGGACTAGCACAGATACGCAGTATTTT. As protein: CASSYSDGTSTDTQYF.

The chain has TRBV5-4 and TRBJ2-3, with 11 nucleotides matching TRBD2. The CDR3 has 16 amino acids. Germline lookup yields CDR1 SGHNT and CDR2 YYREEE (reference sequence). J lost 4 bases, V lost 0 bases, and 4 bases had no gene match. The CDR3 coding sequence is TGTGCCAGCAGCTTGGGTCCTAGCGGGGGGCCAGATACGCAGTATTTT. It specifies CASSLGPSGGPDTQYF.

This rearrangement joins TRBV28 to TRBJ1-3; unclear D gene. The germline gives CDR1 MDHEN, CDR2 SYDVKM. CDR3 length: 16 amino acids. Trimming removed 2 bases at V and 0 bases at J, with 11 bases between. CDR3 in amino acids: CASSLNTQFSGNTIYF. In DNA, the CDR3 is TGTGCCAGCAGTTTAAACACCCAATTCTCTGGAAACACCATATATTTT.

The chain couples TRBV7-2 to TRBJ1-6; TRBD1 agrees at 7 bases. Germline V CDR1 and CDR2: SGHTA, FQGNSA. This CDR3 comprises 15 residues. Trimming at V came to 4 bases and at J to 5 bases, leaving 5 bases not matched to a gene. This chain's CDR3 is CASSSTGTDNSPLHF. The CDR3 region has the DNA TGTGCCAGCAGCTCCACCGGGACAGATAATTCACCCCTCCACTTT.

The chain recombines TRBV2 with TRBJ1-1, with a possible D match to TRBD1 (5 bases). The CDR3 is 14 residues long. The V and J ends lost 8 bases and 1 base respectively, with 14 bases between them. Looked up from germline, CDR1 is SNHLY and CDR2 is FYNNEI. The CDR3: CASLREFQNTEAFF. The CDR3 DNA reads as TGTGCCAGCCTCAGGGAATTCCAGAACACTGAAGCTTTCTTT.

The chain links TRBV29-1 to TRBJ1-4; D may be TRBD1 (6 bases). The CDR3 has 17 residues. V gave up 6 bases and J gave up 2 bases, with 22 bases separating them. Germline CDR1 is SQVTM and CDR2 is ANQGSEA. DNA of the CDR3: TGCAGCGTCTCCTCCTGGTGGGGGCGGCAGACTAATGAAAAACTGTTTTTT. This encodes CSVSSWWGRQTNEKLFF.

V is TRBV18 and J is TRBJ2-1, with D possibly matching TRBD2 (5 bases). CDR3 size: 11 residues. Trimming removed 6 bases at V and 8 bases at J, with 8 bases between. Germline V gene lookup returns CDR1 KGHSH and CDR2 LQKENI. In DNA form, the CDR3 reads TGTGCCAGCTCCTCAGCGGATGAGCAGTTCTTC. Protein product: CASSSADEQFF. The full variable domain, completed using reference TRBV18 and TRBJ2-1, is NAGVMQNPRHLVRRRGQEARLRCSPMKGHSHVYWYRQLPEEGLKFMVYLQKENIIDESGMPKERFSAEFPKEGPSILRIQQVVRGDSAAYFCASSSADEQFFGPGTRLTVL.

This rearrangement joins TRBV7-8 to TRBJ2-1; D may be TRBD1 (6 bases). The V gene's germline CDR1 is SGHVS and CDR2 FQNEAQ. This CDR3 has 14 residues. Trimming cost V 5 bases and J 8 bases, with 16 bases left between them. The CDR3 here is CASSPDTGWHEQFF. CDR3 sequence (DNA): TGTGCCAGCAGCCCCGACACAGGGTGGCATGAGCAGTTCTTC.

The chain is built from TRBV5-1 and TRBJ1-2, with D perhaps TRBD1 (6 bases). V lost 0 bases, J lost 8 bases, and 11 bases lay in between. The CDR3 runs 13 residues. Per the germline V gene, CDR1 is SGHRS and CDR2 is YFSETQ. The CDR3 coding sequence is TGCGCCAGCAGCTTGGGAGGGGGACGCGGCTACACCTTC. Translation: CASSLGGGRGYTF.

The chain has TRBV19 and TRBJ2-5, with TRBD2 identical over 14 bases. Germline CDR1 reads LNHDA; CDR2 reads SQIVND (reference sequence). Trimming at V came to 3 bases and at J to 3 bases, leaving 9 bases not matched to a gene. The CDR3 has 18 amino acids. This CDR3 is CASSIKRGTSGREETQYF. Written as DNA, the CDR3 is TGTGCCAGTAGTATTAAACGGGGGACTAGCGGGAGAGAAGAGACCCAGTACTTC. Based on the CDR3 plus reference TRBV19 and TRBJ2-5, the full variable domain is DGGITQSPKYLFRKEGQNVTLSCEQNLNHDAMYWYRQDPGQGLRLIYYSQIVNDFQKGDIAEGYSVSREKKESFPLTVTSAQKNPTAFYLCASSIKRGTSGREETQYFGPGTRLLVL.

The chain links TRBV27 to TRBJ1-1; tentatively, D is TRBD1 (6 bases). V was shortened by 5 bases and J by 4 bases, with 14 bases between the two germline ends. The V gene's germline CDR1 is MNHEY and CDR2 SMNVEV (reference sequence). The CDR3 sequence is 14 residues long. For the CDR3, the DNA is TGTGCCAGCAGTCCCCTGGACAGTACCACTGAAGCTTTCTTT. The encoded protein is CASSPLDSTTEAFF.

V is TRBV19 and J is TRBJ1-5; 9 positions match TRBD1. Unmatched junction bases numbered 3, after V lost 1 base and J lost 5 bases. CDR3 length: 15 residues. The germline CDR1 and CDR2 sequences are LNHDA and SQIVND (reference sequence). Written as DNA, the CDR3 is TGTGCCAGTAGTATAGCGGGACAGGGCTATCAGCCCCAGCATTTT. As protein: CASSIAGQGYQPQHF.